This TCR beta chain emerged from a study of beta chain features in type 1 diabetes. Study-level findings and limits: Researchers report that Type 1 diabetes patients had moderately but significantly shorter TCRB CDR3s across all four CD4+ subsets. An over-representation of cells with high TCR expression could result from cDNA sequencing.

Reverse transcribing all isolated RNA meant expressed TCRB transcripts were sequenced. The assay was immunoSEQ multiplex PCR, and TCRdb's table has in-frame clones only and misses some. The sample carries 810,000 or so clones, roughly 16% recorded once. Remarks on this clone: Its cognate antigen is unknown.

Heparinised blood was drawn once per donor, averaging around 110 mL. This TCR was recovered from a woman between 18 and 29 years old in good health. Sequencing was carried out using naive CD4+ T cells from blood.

This CDR3 is CASSPGPLAGGWYEQYF. CDR3 sequence (DNA): TGTGCCAGCAGTCCCGGCCCTCTAGCGGGAGGTTGGTACGAGCAGTACTTC. The V gene is TRBV5-8, the J gene TRBJ2-7, with 11 bases aligning to TRBD2. This CDR3 has 17 amino acids. J was trimmed by 4 bases and V by 5 bases; bases with no gene match: 14. Germline CDR1 and CDR2: SGHTS and YDEGEE.